This T cell receptor gamma chain was obtained from a study of Vδ1+ human thymocytes. Study-wide findings and caveats: In the thymus, TRG and TRD repertoires looked highly polyclonal with Gaussian CDR3 lengths.

Extracted RNA was reverse transcribed into cDNA. Multiplex PCR used pooled V-gene forward primers and a constant-region reverse primer to amplify CDR3s. TCRdb fed the multiplex PCR reads to CATT. The top ten hold about 2% of the sample, which has 36,000 or so gamma-chain clones, 20% seen once. Germline-derived CDR1 and CDR2 are GITISATS and ISYDGTV (reference sequence). The CDR3 sequence is 11 residues long. The V and J ends lost 8 bases and 5 bases, in that order; junction bases with no gene match: 6. A remark on this clone: Antigen unknown.

The J gene is TRGJ1 or TRGJ2, the V gene TRGV9. The clonotype was recovered from a girl in the first two years of life who had congenital heart surgery. Sequenced input: Vdelta1+ gamma-delta thymocytes from the thymus. Subset described: FACS-sorted CD3+ TCRalphabeta- TCRVdelta1+ TCRVdelta2- thymocytes. The CDR3 protein is CALYLDYKKLF. The DNA for the CDR3 is TGTGCCTTGTACTTAGATTATAAGAAACTCTTT.